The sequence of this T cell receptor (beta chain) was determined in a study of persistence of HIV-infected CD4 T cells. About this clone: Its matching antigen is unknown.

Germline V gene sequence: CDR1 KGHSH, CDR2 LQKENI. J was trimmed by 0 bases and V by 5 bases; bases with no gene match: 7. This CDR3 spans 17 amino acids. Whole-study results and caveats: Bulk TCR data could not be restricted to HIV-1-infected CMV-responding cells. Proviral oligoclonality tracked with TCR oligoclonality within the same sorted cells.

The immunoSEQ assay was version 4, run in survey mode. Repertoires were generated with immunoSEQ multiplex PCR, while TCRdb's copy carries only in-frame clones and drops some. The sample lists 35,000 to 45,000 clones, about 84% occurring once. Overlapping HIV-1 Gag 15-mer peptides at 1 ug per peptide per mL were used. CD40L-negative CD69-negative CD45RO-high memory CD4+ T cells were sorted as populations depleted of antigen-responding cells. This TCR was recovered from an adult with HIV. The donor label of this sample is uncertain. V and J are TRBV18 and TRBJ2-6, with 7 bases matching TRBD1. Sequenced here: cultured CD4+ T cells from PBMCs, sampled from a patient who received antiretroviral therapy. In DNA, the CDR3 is TGTGCCAGCTCATCAACAGGGGTTAACTCTGGGGCCAACGTCCTGACTTTC. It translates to CASSSTGVNSGANVLTF.